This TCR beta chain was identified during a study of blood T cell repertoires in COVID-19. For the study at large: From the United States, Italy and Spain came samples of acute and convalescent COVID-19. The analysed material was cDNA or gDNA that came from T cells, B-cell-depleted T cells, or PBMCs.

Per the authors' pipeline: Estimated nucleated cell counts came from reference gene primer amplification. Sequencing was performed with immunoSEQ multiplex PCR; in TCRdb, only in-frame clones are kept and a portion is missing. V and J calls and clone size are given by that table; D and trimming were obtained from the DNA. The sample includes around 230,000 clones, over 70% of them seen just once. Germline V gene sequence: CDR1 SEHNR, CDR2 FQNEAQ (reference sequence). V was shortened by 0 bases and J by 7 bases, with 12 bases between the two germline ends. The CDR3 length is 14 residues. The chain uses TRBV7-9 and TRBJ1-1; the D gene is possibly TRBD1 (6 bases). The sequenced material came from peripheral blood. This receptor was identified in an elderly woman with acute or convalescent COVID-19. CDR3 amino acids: CASSLAGTTGEAFF. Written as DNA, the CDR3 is TGTGCCAGCAGCTTAGCTGGGACAACAGGTGAAGCTTTCTTT.